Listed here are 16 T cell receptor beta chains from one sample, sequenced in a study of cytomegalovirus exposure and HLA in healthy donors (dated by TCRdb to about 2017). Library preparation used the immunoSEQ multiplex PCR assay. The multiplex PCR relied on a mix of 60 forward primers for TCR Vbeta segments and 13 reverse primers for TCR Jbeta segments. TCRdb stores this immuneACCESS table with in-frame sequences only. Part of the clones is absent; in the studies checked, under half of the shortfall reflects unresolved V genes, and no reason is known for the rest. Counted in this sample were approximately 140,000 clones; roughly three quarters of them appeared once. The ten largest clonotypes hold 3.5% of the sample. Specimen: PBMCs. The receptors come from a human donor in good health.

DNA of the CDR3: TGTGCCACCAGCAGAGATCGGAGTGGGGCGGGGGGTTTCACAGATACGCAGTATTTT. Protein: CATSRDRSGAGGFTDTQYF. The V gene is TRBV15, the J gene TRBJ2-3; 8 nucleotides match TRBD2. This CDR3 is built from 19 residues. The V gene end was trimmed by 0 bases and the J gene end by 2 bases; junction bases not matched to a gene: 13. Per the germline V gene, CDR1 is LNHNV and CDR2 is YYDKDF (reference sequence).

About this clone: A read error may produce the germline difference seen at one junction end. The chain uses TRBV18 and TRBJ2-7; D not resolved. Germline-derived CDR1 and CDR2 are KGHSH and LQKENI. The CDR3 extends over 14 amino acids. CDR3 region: CASSPNSRSHEQYF. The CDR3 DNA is TGTGCCAGCTCACCAAACTCCCGCTCCCACGAGCAGTACTTC.

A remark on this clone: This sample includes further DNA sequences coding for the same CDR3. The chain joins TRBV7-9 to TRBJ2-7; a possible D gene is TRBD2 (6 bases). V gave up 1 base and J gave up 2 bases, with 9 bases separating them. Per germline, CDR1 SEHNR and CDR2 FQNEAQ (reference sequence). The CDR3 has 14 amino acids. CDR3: CASSLGGGPYEQYF. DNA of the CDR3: TGTGCCAGCAGCTTAGGGGGAGGCCCCTACGAGCAGTACTTC. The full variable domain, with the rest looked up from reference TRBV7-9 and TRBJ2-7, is DTGVSQNPRHKITKRGQNVTFRCDPISEHNRLYWYRQTLGQGPEFLTYFQNEAQLEKSRLLSDRFSAERPKGSFSTLEIQRTEQGDSAMYLCASSLGGGPYEQYFGPGTRLTVT.

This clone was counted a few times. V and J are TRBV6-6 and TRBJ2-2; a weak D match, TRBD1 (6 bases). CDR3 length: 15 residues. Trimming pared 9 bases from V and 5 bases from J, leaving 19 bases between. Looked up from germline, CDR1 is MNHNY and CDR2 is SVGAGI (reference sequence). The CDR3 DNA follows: TGTGCCAGTGGTACGGGACAACCTAGTACCGGGGAGCTGTTTTTT. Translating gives CASGTGQPSTGELFF.

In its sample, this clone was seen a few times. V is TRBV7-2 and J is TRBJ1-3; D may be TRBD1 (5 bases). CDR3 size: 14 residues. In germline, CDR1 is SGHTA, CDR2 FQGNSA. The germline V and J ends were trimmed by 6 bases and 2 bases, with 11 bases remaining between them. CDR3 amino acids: CASSQGAAGNTIYF. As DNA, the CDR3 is TGTGCCAGCAGTCAAGGGGCAGCTGGAAACACCATATATTTT.

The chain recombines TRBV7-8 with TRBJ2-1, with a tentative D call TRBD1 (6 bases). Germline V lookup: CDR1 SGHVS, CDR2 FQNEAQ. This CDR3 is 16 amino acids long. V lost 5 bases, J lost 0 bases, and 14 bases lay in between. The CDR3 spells CASSGRDKSSYNEQFF. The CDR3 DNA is TGTGCCAGCAGCGGACGGGACAAGAGCTCCTACAATGAGCAGTTCTTC.

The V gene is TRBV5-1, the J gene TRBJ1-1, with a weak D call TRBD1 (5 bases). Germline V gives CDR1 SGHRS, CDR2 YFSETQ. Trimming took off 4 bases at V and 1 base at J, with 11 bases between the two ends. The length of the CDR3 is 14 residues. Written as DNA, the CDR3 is TGCGCCAGCAGCCCTCCCGGACAGAACACTGAAGCTTTCTTT. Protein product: CASSPPGQNTEAFF.

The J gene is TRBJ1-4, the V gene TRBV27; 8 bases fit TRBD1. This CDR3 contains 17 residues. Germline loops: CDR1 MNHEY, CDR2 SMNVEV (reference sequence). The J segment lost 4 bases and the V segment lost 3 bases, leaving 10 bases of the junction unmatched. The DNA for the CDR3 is TGTGCCAGCAGTTTCCGCGCGACAGGGGTCTATAATGAAAAACTGTTTTTT. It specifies CASSFRATGVYNEKLFF.

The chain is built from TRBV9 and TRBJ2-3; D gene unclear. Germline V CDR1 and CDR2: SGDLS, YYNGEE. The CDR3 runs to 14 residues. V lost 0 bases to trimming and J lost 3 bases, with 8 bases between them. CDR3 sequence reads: CASSVGQWTDTQYF. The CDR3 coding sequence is TGTGCCAGCAGCGTAGGGCAGTGGACAGATACGCAGTATTTT. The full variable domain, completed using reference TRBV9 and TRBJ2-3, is DSGVTQTPKHLITATGQRVTLRCSPRSGDLSVYWYQQSLDQGLQFLIQYYNGEERAKGNILERFSAQQFPDLHSELNLSSLELGDSALYFCASSVGQWTDTQYFGPGTRLTVL.

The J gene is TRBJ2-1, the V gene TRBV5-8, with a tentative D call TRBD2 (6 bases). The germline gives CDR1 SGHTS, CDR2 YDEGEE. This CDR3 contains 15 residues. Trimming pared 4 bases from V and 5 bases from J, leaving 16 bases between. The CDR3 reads CASSPLVSGNNEQFF. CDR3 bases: TGTGCCAGCAGCCCTTTGGTTAGCGGTAACAATGAGCAGTTCTTC.

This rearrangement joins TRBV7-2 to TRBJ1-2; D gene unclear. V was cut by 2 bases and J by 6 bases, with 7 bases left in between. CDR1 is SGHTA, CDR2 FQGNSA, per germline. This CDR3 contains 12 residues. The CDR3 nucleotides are TGTGCCAGCAGCTTATGGAGGGATGGCTACACCTTC. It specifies CASSLWRDGYTF.

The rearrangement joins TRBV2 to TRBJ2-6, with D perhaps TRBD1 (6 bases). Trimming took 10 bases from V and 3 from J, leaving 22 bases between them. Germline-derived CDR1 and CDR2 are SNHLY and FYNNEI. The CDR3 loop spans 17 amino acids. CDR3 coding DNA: TGTGCCAACGATTACAGGGAAAGGGGGTATGGGGCCAACGTCCTGACTTTC. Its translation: CANDYRERGYGANVLTF.

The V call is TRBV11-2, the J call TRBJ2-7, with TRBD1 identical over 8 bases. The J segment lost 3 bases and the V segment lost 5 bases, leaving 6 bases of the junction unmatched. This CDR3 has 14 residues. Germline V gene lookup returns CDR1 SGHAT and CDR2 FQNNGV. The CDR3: CASSRQGLIYEQYF. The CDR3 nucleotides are TGTGCCAGCAGCCGACAGGGGTTAATCTACGAGCAGTACTTC.

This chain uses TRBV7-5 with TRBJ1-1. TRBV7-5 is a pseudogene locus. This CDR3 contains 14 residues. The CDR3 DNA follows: TGTGTCAGAAGCTTAGCGTTGCGGGTCACTGAAGCTTTCTTT. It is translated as CVRSLALRVTEAFF.

CDR3 sequence (DNA): TGTGCCAGCAGCTTAGGGTCCCTAGTGGCGGGACTAGATACGCAGTATTTT. It translates to CASSLGSLVAGLDTQYF. V and J are TRBV7-2 and TRBJ2-3, with D tentatively TRBD2 (6 bases). The CDR3 spans 17 residues. V was trimmed by 1 base and J by 5 bases, leaving 19 bases between them. Per the germline V gene, CDR1 is SGHTA and CDR2 is FQGNSA.

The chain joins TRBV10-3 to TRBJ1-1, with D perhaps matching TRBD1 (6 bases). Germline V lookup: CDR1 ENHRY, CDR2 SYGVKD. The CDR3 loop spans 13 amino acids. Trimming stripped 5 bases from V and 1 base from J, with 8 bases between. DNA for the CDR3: TGTGCCATCAGTATGGACAGGAACACTGAAGCTTTCTTT. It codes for CAISMDRNTEAFF.